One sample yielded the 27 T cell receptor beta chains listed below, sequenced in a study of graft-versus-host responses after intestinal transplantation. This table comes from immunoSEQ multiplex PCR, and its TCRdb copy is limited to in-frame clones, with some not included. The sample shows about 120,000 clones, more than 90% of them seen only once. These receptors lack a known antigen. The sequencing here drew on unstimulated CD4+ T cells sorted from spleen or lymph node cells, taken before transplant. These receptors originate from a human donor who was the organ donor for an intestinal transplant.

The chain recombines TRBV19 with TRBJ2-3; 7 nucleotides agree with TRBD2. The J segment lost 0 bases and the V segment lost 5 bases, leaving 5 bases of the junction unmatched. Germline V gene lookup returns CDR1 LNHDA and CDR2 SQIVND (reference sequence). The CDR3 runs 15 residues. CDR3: CASSGLAVSTDTQYF. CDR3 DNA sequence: TGTGCCAGTAGTGGCCTAGCGGTTAGCACAGATACGCAGTATTTT.

CDR3 bases: TGTGCCAGCTCACCTGGGGGGATGAACACTGAAGCTTTCTTT. It codes for CASSPGGMNTEAFF. This rearrangement joins TRBV18 to TRBJ1-1, with D possibly being TRBD1 (5 bases). CDR1 is KGHSH and CDR2 is LQKENI in the germline V gene. V dropped 3 bases and J dropped 0 bases, with 8 bases sitting between them. There are 14 residues in the CDR3.

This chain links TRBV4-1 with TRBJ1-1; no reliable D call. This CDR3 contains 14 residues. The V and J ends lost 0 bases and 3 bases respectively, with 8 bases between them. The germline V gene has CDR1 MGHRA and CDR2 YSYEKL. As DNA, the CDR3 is TGCGCCAGCAGCCAAGAGGGGAGGGACACTGAAGCTTTCTTT. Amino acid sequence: CASSQEGRDTEAFF.

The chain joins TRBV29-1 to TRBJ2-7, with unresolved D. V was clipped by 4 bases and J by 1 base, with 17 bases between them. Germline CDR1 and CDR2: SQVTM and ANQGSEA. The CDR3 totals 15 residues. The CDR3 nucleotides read TGCAGCGTTGTCTTAGGACGGATAGCTTCCTACGAGCAGTACTTC. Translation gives CSVVLGRIASYEQYF.

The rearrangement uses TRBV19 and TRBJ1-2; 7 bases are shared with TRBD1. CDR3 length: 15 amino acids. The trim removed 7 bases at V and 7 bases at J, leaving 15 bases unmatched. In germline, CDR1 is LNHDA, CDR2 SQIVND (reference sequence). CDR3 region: CASTTARDRHCGYTF. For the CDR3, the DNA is TGTGCCAGTACCACGGCCCGGGACAGACACTGTGGCTACACCTTC.

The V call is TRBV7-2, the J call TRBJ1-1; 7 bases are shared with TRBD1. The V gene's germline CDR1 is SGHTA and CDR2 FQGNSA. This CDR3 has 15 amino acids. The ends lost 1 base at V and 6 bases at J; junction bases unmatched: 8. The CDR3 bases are TGTGCCAGCAGCTTAGACAGGGGACCTTGGGCTGAAGCTTTCTTT. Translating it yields CASSLDRGPWAEAFF.

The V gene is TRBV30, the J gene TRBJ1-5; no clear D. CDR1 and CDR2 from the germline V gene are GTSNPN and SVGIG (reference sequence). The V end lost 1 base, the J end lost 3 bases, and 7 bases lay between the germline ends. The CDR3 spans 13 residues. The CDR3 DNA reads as TGTGCCTGGAGTGAAGGGTACAATCAGCCCCAGCATTTT. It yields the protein CAWSEGYNQPQHF.

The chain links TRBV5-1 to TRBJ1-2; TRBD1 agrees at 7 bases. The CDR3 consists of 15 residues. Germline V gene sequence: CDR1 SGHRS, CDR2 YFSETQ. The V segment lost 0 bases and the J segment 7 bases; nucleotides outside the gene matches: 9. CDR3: CASSLDRAGGGGYTF. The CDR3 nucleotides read TGCGCCAGCAGCTTGGATCGTGCAGGGGGTGGTGGCTACACCTTC.

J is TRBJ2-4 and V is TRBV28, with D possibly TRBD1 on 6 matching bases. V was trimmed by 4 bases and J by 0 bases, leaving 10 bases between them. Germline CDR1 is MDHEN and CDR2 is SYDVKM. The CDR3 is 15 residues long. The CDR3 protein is CASSSQGIAKNIQYF. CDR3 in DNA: TGTGCCAGCAGTTCGCAGGGGATAGCCAAAAACATTCAGTACTTC.

CDR3 sequence reads: CASTILTSGSTETQYF. CDR3 nucleotides: TGTGCCAGCACCATCCTCACTAGCGGGAGTACGGAGACCCAGTACTTC. The chain has TRBV28 and TRBJ2-5; 11 bases align to TRBD2. CDR3 length: 16 residues. Germline CDR1 and CDR2: MDHEN and SYDVKM. J was trimmed by 5 bases and V by 7 bases; bases with no gene match: 12.

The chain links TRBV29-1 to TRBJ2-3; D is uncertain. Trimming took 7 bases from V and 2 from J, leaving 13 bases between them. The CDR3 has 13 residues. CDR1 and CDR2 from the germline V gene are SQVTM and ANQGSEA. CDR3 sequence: CSGATRFTDTQYF. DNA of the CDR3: TGCAGCGGGGCGACACGTTTCACAGATACGCAGTATTTT.

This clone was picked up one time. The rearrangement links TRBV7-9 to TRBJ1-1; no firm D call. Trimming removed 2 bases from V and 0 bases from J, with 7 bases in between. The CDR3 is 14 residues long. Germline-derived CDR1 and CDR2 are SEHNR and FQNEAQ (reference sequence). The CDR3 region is CASSLKGLNTEAFF. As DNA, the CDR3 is TGTGCCAGCAGCTTAAAGGGCCTGAACACTGAAGCTTTCTTT.

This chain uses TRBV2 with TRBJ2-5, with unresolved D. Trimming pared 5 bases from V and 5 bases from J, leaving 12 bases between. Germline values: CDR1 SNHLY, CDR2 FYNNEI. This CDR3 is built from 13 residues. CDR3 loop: CASSRSPAETQYF. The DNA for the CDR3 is TGTGCCAGCAGTCGGAGTCCTGCTGAGACCCAGTACTTC.

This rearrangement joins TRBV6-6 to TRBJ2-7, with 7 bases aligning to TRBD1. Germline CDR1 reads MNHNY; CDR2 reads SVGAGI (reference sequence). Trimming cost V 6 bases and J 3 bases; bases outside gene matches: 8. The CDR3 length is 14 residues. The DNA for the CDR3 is TGTGCCAGCAGCCCAAGACAGGGTAGCTACGAGCAGTACTTC. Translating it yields CASSPRQGSYEQYF.

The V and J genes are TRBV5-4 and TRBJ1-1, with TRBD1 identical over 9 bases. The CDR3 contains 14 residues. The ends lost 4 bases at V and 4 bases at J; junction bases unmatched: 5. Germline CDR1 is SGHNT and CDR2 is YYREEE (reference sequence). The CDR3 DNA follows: TGTGCCAGCAGCGCACAGGGGGCGCGCACTGAAGCTTTCTTT. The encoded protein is CASSAQGARTEAFF.

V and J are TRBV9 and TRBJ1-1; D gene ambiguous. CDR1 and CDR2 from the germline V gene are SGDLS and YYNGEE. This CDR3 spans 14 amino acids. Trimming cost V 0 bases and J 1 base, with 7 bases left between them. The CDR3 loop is CASSVVGQNTEAFF. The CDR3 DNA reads TGTGCCAGCAGCGTAGTGGGCCAGAACACTGAAGCTTTCTTT.

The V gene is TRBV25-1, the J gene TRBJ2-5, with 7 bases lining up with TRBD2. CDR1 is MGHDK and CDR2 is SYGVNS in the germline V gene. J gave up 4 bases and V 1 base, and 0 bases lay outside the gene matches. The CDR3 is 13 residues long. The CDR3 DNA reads TGTGCCAGCAGTGAATGGGGGGGAGAGACCCAGTACTTC. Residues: CASSEWGGETQYF.

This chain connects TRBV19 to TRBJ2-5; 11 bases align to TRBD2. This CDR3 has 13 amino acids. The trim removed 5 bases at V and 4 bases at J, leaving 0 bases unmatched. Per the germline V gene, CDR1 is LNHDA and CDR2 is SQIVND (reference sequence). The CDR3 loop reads CASSGLAGETQYF. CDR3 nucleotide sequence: TGTGCCAGTAGTGGACTAGCGGGAGAGACCCAGTACTTC.

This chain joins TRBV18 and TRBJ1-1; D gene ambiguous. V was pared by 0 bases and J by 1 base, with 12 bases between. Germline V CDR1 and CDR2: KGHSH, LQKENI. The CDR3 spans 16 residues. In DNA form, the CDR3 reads TGTGCCAGCTCACCACCGATTTTCCTCAAGAACACTGAAGCTTTCTTT. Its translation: CASSPPIFLKNTEAFF. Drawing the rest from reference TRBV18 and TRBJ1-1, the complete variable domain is NAGVMQNPRHLVRRRGQEARLRCSPMKGHSHVYWYRQLPEEGLKFMVYLQKENIIDESGMPKERFSAEFPKEGPSILRIQQVVRGDSAAYFCASSPPIFLKNTEAFFGQGTRLTVV.

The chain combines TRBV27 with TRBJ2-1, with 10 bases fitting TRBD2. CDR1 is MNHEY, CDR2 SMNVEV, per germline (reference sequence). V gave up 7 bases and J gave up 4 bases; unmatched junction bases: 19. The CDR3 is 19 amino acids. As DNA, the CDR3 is TGTGCCAGCACCACGACAGGACCTAGCGGGAGAGGGGGTTACAATGAGCAGTTCTTC. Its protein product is CASTTTGPSGRGGYNEQFF.

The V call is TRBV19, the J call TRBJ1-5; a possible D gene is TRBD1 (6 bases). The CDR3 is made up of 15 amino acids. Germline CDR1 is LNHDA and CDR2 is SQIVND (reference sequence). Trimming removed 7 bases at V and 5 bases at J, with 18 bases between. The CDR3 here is CASTLGGVFHQPQHF. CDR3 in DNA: TGTGCCAGTACCCTTGGGGGCGTGTTTCATCAGCCCCAGCATTTT.

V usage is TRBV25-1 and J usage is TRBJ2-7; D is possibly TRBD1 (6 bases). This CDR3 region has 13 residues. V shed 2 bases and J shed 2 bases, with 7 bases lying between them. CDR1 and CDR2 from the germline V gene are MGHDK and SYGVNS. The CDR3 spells CASSEGQPYEQYF. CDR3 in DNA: TGTGCCAGCAGTGAAGGACAGCCCTACGAGCAGTACTTC.

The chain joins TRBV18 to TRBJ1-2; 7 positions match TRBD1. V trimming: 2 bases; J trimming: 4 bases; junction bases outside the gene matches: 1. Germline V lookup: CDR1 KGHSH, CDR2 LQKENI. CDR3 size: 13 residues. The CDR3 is CASSPDRVYGYTF. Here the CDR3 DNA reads TGTGCCAGCTCACCAGACAGGGTCTATGGCTACACCTTC.

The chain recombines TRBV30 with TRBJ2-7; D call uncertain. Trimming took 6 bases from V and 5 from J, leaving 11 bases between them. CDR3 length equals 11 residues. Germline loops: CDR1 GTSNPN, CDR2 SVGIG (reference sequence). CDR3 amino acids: CACASYDEQYF. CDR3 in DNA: TGTGCCTGTGCCTCCTACGACGAGCAGTACTTC.

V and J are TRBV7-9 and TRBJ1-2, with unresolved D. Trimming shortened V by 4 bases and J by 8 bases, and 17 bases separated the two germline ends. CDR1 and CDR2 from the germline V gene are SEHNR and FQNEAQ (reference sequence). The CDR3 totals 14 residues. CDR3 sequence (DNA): TGTGCCAGCAGCTCTAGGGAGTCGGCGGAGGGCTACACCTTC. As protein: CASSSRESAEGYTF.

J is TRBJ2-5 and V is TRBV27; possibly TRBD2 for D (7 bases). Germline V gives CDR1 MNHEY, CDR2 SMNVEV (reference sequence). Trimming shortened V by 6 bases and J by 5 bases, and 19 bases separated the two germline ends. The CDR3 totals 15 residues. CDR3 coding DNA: TGTGCCAGCAGACCCCTTCGCGGGGGCTGGGAGACCCAGTACTTC. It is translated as CASRPLRGGWETQYF.

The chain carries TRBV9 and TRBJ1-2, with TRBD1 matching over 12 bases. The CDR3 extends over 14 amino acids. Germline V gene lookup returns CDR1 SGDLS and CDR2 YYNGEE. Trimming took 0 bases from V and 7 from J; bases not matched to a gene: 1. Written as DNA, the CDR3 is TGTGCCAGCAGCGTAGGGGACAGGGGGCTTGGCTACACCTTC. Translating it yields CASSVGDRGLGYTF.